Below, 28 T cell receptor beta chains from the same sample are listed, as sequenced in a study of blood T cells in healthy people across ages. The authors ran a second PCR of 7 to 11 cycles using a sample-barcoded 5' primer and a J-beta primer mix. TCRdb processed the 5' RACE reads anew with MiXCR; each CDR3 protein has one entry. Of about 930,000 distinct CDR3 sequences listed, under 35% were seen once; the top ten hold roughly 10%. These data are also associated with another study on T cells of mothers and their children.

What was sequenced was blood. The receptors derive from a woman in her thirties or forties in good health.

About this clonotype: A clone one base away is much larger, so this may be a read error. V and J are TRBV12-3 or TRBV12-4 and TRBJ1-2, with TRBD1 matching 9 bases. V lost 3 bases and J lost 4; bases outside the gene matches: 6. CDR3 length: 15 amino acids. This CDR3 is CASSFGDRVSYGYTF. DNA for the CDR3: TGTGCCAGCAGTTTTGGGGACAGGGTTAGCTATGGCTACACCTTC.

There are many counts of this clonotype. This rearrangement joins TRBV28 to TRBJ1-1; no clear D gene. The CDR3 loop spans 18 amino acids. Germline loops: CDR1 MDHEN, CDR2 SYDVKM. The V and J ends lost 8 bases and 2 bases respectively, with 27 bases between them. The CDR3 here is CASVMVGVIRSRNTEAFF. In nucleotides, the CDR3 is TGTGCCAGCGTGATGGTCGGGGTGATTAGGAGTAGAAACACTGAAGCTTTCTTT.

This clonotype occurred once. This chain links TRBV6-5 with TRBJ2-3, with TRBD2 matching 8 bases. This CDR3 has 15 amino acids. The V gene end was trimmed by 6 bases and the J gene end by 3 bases; junction bases not matched to a gene: 8. The germline gives CDR1 MNHEY, CDR2 SVGAGI. CDR3 sequence: CASSADGGATDTQYF. DNA for the CDR3: TGTGCCAGCAGCGCCGACGGGGGGGCAACAGATACGCAGTATTTT.

This clonotype was recorded a few times. This CDR3 is CASSLGGAGRLTEAFF. The CDR3 bases are TGTGCCAGCAGCTTGGGGGGGGCAGGAAGGTTAACTGAAGCTTTCTTT. The chain employs TRBV5-6 and TRBJ1-1; D may be TRBD1 (6 bases). V shed 0 bases and J shed 5 bases, with 17 bases lying between them. The CDR3 is 16 residues long. Germline values: CDR1 SGHDT, CDR2 YYEEEE.

This clonotype was recorded many times. The chain uses TRBV4-1 and TRBJ1-5; D is uncertain. Germline values: CDR1 MGHRA, CDR2 YSYEKL. The V end lost 2 bases, the J end lost 1 base, and 15 bases lay between the germline ends. The CDR3 contains 17 residues. CDR3 protein: CASSQTDMGFSNQPQHF. Written as DNA, the CDR3 is TGCGCCAGCAGCCAAACCGACATGGGCTTCAGCAATCAGCCCCAGCATTTT.

The rearrangement uses TRBV7-8 and TRBJ2-1; D possibly corresponds to TRBD2 (6 bases). The germline V gene encodes CDR1 SGHVS and CDR2 FQNEAQ. V lost 1 base and J lost 9, with 10 bases in between. The CDR3 is 13 amino acids. The CDR3 is CASSLVGGSEQFF. CDR3 bases: TGTGCCAGCAGCTTAGTGGGGGGATCTGAGCAGTTCTTC.

The chain carries TRBV30 and TRBJ2-1; D ambiguous. V was pared by 1 base and J by 6 bases, with 10 bases between. This CDR3 region has 13 residues. CDR1 and CDR2 from the germline V gene are GTSNPN and SVGIG (reference sequence). CDR3 sequence (DNA): TGTGCCTGGAGTGCTAAAGCCGGCAATGAGCAGTTCTTC. Its protein product is CAWSAKAGNEQFF.

The CDR3 region is CASSGGTSGADNEQFF. For the CDR3, the DNA is TGTGCCAGCAGCGGAGGTACTAGCGGGGCCGACAATGAGCAGTTCTTC. This chain joins TRBV9 and TRBJ2-1; the match to TRBD2 covers 10 bases. Trimming took 3 bases from V and 5 from J; bases not matched to a gene: 8. Germline-derived CDR1 and CDR2 are SGDLS and YYNGEE. This CDR3 has 16 amino acids.

Comments on this clonotype: Just one base apart from a much larger clone, this may be a read error. The gene calls are TRBV5-6 and TRBJ2-7, with 14 bases fitting TRBD2. The J call may be mistaken, given a closer DNA end match to TRBJ2-5. Germline values: CDR1 SGHDT, CDR2 YYEEEE. The CDR3 extends over 16 amino acids. In DNA form, the CDR3 reads TGTGCCGGCAGCCTAAGGACTAGCGGGGGGAAGGAGACCCAGTACTTC. Translated: CAGSLRTSGGKETQYF.

This clonotype appeared many times. This chain joins TRBV20-1 and TRBJ2-7, with D perhaps matching TRBD1 (5 bases). The germline gives CDR1 DFQATT, CDR2 SNEGSKA (reference sequence). The CDR3 loop spans 14 amino acids. V was clipped by 3 bases and J by 3 bases, with 15 bases between them. As DNA, the CDR3 is TGCAGTGCTAGTCACCCCTTAGGGGTCTACGAGCAGTACTTC. This codes for CSASHPLGVYEQYF.

The gene calls are TRBV14 and TRBJ2-1, with 11 bases fitting TRBD2. Germline V gives CDR1 SGHDN, CDR2 FVKESK. V dropped 1 base and J dropped 11; count of bases not matched to a gene: 4. The CDR3 is 14 amino acids. CDR3 sequence reads: CASSQAASGGKQFF. The DNA of the CDR3 is TGTGCCAGCAGCCAAGCGGCTAGCGGGGGGAAGCAGTTCTTC.

Many counts were recorded for this clonotype. V is TRBV24-1 and J is TRBJ2-7; 7 bases fit TRBD2. V trimming: 4 bases; J trimming: 5 bases; junction bases outside the gene matches: 19. CDR3 size: 18 residues. CDR1 and CDR2 from the germline V gene are KGHDR and SFDVKD. The CDR3 DNA reads as TGTGCCACCAGTGACCGTCCCGGGACTAAGAAAGAAAGTAACGAGCAGTACTTC. It translates to CATSDRPGTKKESNEQYF.

The CDR3 region has the DNA TGTGCCAGCAGCCAAGTTGGGATAGGGAACACTGAAGCTTTCTTT. As protein: CASSQVGIGNTEAFF. This rearrangement joins TRBV4-2 to TRBJ1-1, with no clear D. V lost 1 base and J 1 base, leaving 10 bases between the germline ends. This CDR3 comprises 15 residues. CDR1 and CDR2 from the germline V gene are LGHNA and YNFKEQ.

The table lists this clonotype with many counts. The CDR3 region is CSASGFFGHLGVSYNEQFF. The CDR3 nucleotides are TGCAGTGCTAGCGGGTTTTTCGGCCACCTCGGGGTCTCCTACAATGAGCAGTTCTTC. The chain joins TRBV20-1 to TRBJ2-1; D is perhaps TRBD2 (5 bases). Per the germline V gene, CDR1 is DFQATT and CDR2 is SNEGSKA (reference sequence). This CDR3 is 19 amino acids long. V lost 3 bases, J lost 0 bases, and 24 bases lay in between.

The chain employs TRBV28 and TRBJ1-1; D might be TRBD1 (5 bases). The CDR3 runs to 16 residues. Trimming left V 3 bases short and J 0 bases short, with 14 bases between. The germline V gene encodes CDR1 MDHEN and CDR2 SYDVKM. In DNA form, the CDR3 reads TGTGCCAGCAGTTTTCCTAGGGGCGGGTTGAACACTGAAGCTTTCTTT. This gives the protein CASSFPRGGLNTEAFF.

The sample holds many counts of this clonotype. The chain employs TRBV4-1 and TRBJ2-7; perhaps TRBD1 as D (6 bases). Trimming left V 3 bases short and J 3 bases short, with 12 bases between. CDR1 and CDR2 from the germline V gene are MGHRA and YSYEKL. The CDR3 spans 14 residues. CDR3 in amino acids: CASSQTTGFYEQYF. In DNA form, the CDR3 reads TGCGCCAGCAGCCAGACAACAGGGTTCTACGAGCAGTACTTC.

The table lists this clonotype with many counts. CDR3 in DNA: TGTGCCAGCAGTATTTCTGTCGCCTCCTACGAGCAGTACTTC. Its translation: CASSISVASYEQYF. This rearrangement joins TRBV7-9 to TRBJ2-7; unclear D gene. V was pared by 6 bases and J by 0 bases, with 12 bases between. The germline gives CDR1 SEHNR, CDR2 FQNEAQ (reference sequence). The CDR3 covers 14 residues.

A few counts support this clonotype. The chain is built from TRBV7-2 and TRBJ2-5, with TRBD2 as a possible D gene (7 bases). With 5 bases removed from V and 4 bases from J, the gap between germline ends came to 17 bases. The CDR3 sequence is 15 residues long. From germline, CDR1 is SGHTA and CDR2 FQGNSA. CDR3 DNA: TGTGCCAGCAGCGCCGACCGGAGGGGGGGAGAGACCCAGTACTTC. It translates to CASSADRRGGETQYF.

The gene calls are TRBV7-2 and TRBJ2-1; D uncertain. The CDR3 runs to 15 residues. V shed 6 bases and J shed 0 bases, with 12 bases lying between them. From germline, CDR1 is SGHTA and CDR2 FQGNSA. This CDR3 reads CASRRMDFSYNEQFF. In DNA form, the CDR3 reads TGTGCCAGCAGACGAATGGATTTCTCCTACAATGAGCAGTTCTTC.

This clonotype was observed a handful of times. At one end the junction does not follow the germline gene, possibly because of a read error. The chain is built from TRBV7-2 and TRBJ1-2; perhaps TRBD1 as D (5 bases). Germline CDR1 and CDR2: SGHTA and FQGNSA. The CDR3 runs to 13 residues. CDR3 sequence (DNA): TGTGCCAACAGCCCGGAGGGGTCCTATGGCTACACCTTC. Its protein is CANSPEGSYGYTF.

This clonotype was counted a few times. V is TRBV7-9 and J is TRBJ2-2; D is ambiguous. CDR1 is SEHNR and CDR2 is FQNEAQ in the germline V gene (reference sequence). The CDR3 spans 15 residues. Between the trimmed V and J ends, which lost 4 bases and 3 bases, there was a span of 12 bases. The CDR3 region is CASSYNGRDTGELFF. CDR3 sequence (DNA): TGTGCCAGCAGCTATAACGGACGGGACACCGGGGAGCTGTTTTTT.

The chain joins TRBV20-1 to TRBJ2-1; TRBD2 is a possible D gene (7 bases). V lost 6 bases, J lost 13 bases, and 16 bases lay in between. Germline lookup yields CDR1 DFQATT and CDR2 SNEGSKA (reference sequence). The CDR3 sequence is 11 residues long. CDR3 sequence: CSAKGGGRQFF. The CDR3 DNA sequence: TGCAGTGCCAAGGGAGGGGGACGCCAGTTCTTC.

This clonotype turned up a few times. The CDR3 bases are TGTGCCAGCAGTTCACAGGGATTGGGCAATCAGCCCCAGCATTTT. It translates to CASSSQGLGNQPQHF. J is TRBJ1-5 and V is TRBV12-3 or TRBV12-4; perhaps TRBD1 as D (6 bases). CDR3 length equals 15 residues. Trimming cost V 4 bases and J 2 bases, with 12 bases left between them.

This chain connects TRBV2 to TRBJ2-4, with D possibly being TRBD2 (5 bases). The J call is uncertain, as TRBJ2-7 better fits the DNA end. The germline CDR1 and CDR2 sequences are SNHLY and FYNNEI. CDR3 length: 13 amino acids. This CDR3 reads CANRLNAGYEQYF. The CDR3 coding sequence is TGTGCCAACAGATTAAATGCGGGCTACGAGCAGTACTTC.

Of note for this clonotype: One base away lies a much larger clone, so this may be a sequencing read error. CDR3 protein: CSAREGSLNSKNIQYF. The CDR3 DNA sequence: TGCAGTGCTAGAGAAGGCTCTCTTAACTCAAAAAACATTCAGTACTTC. The V and J genes are TRBV20-1 and TRBJ2-4; the D is unclear. V was clipped by 0 bases and J by 4 bases, with 16 bases between them. Germline lookup yields CDR1 DFQATT and CDR2 SNEGSKA (reference sequence). This CDR3 is built from 16 residues.

V and J are TRBV7-2 and TRBJ1-5; no reliable D call. The CDR3 has 15 residues. The germline gives CDR1 SGHTA, CDR2 FQGNSA. V lost 5 bases to trimming and J lost 4 bases, with 15 bases between them. The CDR3 sequence: CASSPTRTGNQPQHF. The CDR3 DNA reads TGTGCCAGCAGCCCCACCAGGACGGGAAATCAGCCCCAGCATTTT.

This clonotype was seen many times. The chain is built from TRBV5-1 and TRBJ1-1; D gene uncertain. Germline-derived CDR1 and CDR2 are SGHRS and YFSETQ. The CDR3 contains 14 residues. V lost 6 bases, J lost 1 base, and 13 bases lay in between. CDR3 nucleotides: TGCGCCAGCAAGAAGGGTTCAGGGAACACTGAAGCTTTCTTT. This encodes CASKKGSGNTEAFF.

The sample holds a few counts of this clonotype. This sequence joins TRBV9 and TRBJ2-5, with D perhaps TRBD1 (5 bases). CDR3 length: 14 amino acids. CDR1 and CDR2 from the germline V gene are SGDLS and YYNGEE. Trimming shortened V by 2 bases and J by 2 bases, and 10 bases separated the two germline ends. The CDR3 sequence is CASSVDMMQETQYF. CDR3 DNA sequence: TGTGCCAGCAGCGTGGACATGATGCAAGAGACCCAGTACTTC.